This T cell receptor (beta chain) was recovered during a study of T-cell reconstitution after alpha-beta-depleted transplantation in children. This clonotype has a count of ten or more. Construction of the TCRbeta library involved unique molecular identifiers. TCRdb re-analysed the PCR reads in MiXCR, keeping a single row per CDR3 protein. The table lists some 400,000 distinct CDR3 sequences, roughly 22% of them singletons. The starting material was PBMCs from the stem cell graft donor, obtained from the stem cell graft. The sequence came from a human donor who donated a stem cell graft to a child with acute myeloid leukemia.

CDR3 sequence (DNA): TGTGCCACCAGTGATTTGAGGCAGGCCGATACGCAGTATTTT. This encodes CATSDLRQADTQYF. V and J are TRBV24-1 and TRBJ2-3; D not certain. The CDR3 sequence is 14 residues long. Germline V gene sequence: CDR1 KGHDR, CDR2 SFDVKD. Trimming removed 0 bases at V and 6 bases at J, with 9 bases between.